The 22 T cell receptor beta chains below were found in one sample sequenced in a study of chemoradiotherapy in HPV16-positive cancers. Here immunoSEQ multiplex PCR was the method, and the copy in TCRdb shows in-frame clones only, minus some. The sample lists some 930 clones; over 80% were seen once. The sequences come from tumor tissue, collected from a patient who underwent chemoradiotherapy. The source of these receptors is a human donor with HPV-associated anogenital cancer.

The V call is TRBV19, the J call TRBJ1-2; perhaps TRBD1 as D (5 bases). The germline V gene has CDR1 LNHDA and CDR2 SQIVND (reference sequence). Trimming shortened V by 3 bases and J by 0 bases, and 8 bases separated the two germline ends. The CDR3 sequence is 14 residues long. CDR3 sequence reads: CASSMGDPNYGYTF. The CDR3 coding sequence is TGTGCCAGTAGTATGGGGGACCCTAACTATGGCTACACCTTC.

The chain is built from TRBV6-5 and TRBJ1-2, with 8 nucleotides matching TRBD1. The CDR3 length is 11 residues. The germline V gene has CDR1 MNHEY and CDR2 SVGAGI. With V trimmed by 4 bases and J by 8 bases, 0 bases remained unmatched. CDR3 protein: CASSSGGGYTF. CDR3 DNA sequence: TGTGCCAGCAGTTCAGGGGGCGGCTACACCTTC.

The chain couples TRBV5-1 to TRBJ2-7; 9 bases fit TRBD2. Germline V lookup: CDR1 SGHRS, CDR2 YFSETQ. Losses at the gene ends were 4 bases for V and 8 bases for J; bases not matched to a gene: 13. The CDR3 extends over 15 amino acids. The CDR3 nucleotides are TGCGCCAGCAGCCCCGGTACTAGCGGGCTGTCTCAGCAGTACTTC. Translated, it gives CASSPGTSGLSQQYF. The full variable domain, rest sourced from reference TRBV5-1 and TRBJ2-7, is KAGVTQTPRYLIKTRGQQVTLSCSPISGHRSVSWYQQTPGQGLQFLFEYFSETQRNKGNFPGRFSGRQFSNSRSEMNVSTLELGDSALYLCASSPGTSGLSQQYFGPGTRLTVT.

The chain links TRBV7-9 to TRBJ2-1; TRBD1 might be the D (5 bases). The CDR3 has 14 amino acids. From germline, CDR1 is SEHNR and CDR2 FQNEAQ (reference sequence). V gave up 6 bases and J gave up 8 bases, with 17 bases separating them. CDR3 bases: TGTGCCAGCAGGCATCCCTTGTGGGGCCATGAGCAGTTCTTC. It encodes CASRHPLWGHEQFF.

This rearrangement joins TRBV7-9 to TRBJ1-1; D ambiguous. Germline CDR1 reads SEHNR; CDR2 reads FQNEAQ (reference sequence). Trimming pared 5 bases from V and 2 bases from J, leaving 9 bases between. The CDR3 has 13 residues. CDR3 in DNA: TGTGCCAGCAGCCTCCAAGAAAACACTGAAGCTTTCTTT. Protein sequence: CASSLQENTEAFF.

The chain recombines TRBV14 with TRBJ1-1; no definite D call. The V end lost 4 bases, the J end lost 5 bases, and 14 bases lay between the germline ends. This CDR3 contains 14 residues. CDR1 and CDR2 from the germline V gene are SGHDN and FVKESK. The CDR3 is CASSPPVGGTEAFF. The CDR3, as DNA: TGTGCCAGCAGCCCCCCCGTGGGAGGGACTGAAGCTTTCTTT.

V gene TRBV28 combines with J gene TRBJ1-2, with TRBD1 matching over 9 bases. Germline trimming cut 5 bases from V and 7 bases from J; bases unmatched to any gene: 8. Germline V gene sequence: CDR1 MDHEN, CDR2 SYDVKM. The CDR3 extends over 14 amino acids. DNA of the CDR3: TGTGCCAGCAGTCTGGACAGGGGAACAGGTGGCTACACCTTC. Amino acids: CASSLDRGTGGYTF.

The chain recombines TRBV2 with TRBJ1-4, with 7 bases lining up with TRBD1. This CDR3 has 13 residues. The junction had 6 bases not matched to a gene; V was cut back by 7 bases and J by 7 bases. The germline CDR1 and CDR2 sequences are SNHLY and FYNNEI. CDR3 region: CASKEGAGEKLFF. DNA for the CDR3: TGTGCCAGCAAGGAGGGGGCAGGTGAAAAACTGTTTTTT.

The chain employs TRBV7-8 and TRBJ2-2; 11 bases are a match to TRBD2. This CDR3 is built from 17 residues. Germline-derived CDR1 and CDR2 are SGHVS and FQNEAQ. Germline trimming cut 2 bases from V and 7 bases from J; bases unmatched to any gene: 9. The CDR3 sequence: CASSLLAGGPSVGELFF. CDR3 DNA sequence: TGTGCCAGCAGCTTATTAGCGGGAGGGCCCTCTGTCGGGGAGCTGTTTTTT.

The CDR3 here is CASSQLRGGEISGELFF. CDR3 DNA sequence: TGTGCCAGCAGCCAGTTGAGAGGGGGGGAAATTTCCGGGGAGCTGTTTTTT. The rearrangement links TRBV14 to TRBJ2-2; tentatively, D is TRBD2 (7 bases). With 3 bases removed from V and 6 bases from J, the gap between germline ends came to 20 bases. The CDR3 has 17 residues. CDR1 SGHDN and CDR2 FVKESK come from the germline V gene.

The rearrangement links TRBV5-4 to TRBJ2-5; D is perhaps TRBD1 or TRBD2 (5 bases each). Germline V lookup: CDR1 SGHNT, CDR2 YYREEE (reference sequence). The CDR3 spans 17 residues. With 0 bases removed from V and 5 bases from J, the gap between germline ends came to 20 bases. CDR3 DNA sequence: TGTGCCAGCAGCTTGGTGAAAGAGGGGTTACTTGGGGAGACCCAGTACTTC. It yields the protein CASSLVKEGLLGETQYF.

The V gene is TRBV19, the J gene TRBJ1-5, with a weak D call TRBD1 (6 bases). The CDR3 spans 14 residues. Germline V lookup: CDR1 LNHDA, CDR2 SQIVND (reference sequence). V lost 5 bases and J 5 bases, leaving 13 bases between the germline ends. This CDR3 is CASSLQGIYQPQHF. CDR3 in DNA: TGTGCCAGTAGTTTGCAGGGGATATATCAGCCCCAGCATTTT.

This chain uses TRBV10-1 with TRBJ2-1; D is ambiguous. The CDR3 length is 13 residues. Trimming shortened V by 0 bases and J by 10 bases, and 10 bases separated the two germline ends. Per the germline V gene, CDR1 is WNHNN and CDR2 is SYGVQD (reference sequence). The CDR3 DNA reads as TGCGCCAGCAGTGAGTCGGGCAACCCCGAGCAGTTCTTC. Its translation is CASSESGNPEQFF.

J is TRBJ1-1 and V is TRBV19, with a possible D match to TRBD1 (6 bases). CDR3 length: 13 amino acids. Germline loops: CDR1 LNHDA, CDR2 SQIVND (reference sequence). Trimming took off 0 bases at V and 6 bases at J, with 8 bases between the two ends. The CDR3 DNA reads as TGTGCCAGTAGTATAGACAGGGGCGCTGAAGCTTTCTTT. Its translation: CASSIDRGAEAFF.

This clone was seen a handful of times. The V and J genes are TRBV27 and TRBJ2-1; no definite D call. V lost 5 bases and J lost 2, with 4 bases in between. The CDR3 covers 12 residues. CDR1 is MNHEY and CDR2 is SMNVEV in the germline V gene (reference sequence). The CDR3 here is CASSPTYNEQFF. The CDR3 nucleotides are TGTGCCAGCAGTCCCACCTACAATGAGCAGTTCTTC.

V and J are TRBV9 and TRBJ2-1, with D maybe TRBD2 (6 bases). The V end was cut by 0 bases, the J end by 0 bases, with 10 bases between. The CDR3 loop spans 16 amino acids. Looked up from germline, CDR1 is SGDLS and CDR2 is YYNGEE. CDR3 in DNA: TGTGCCAGCAGCGTAGCTGCGGGGAACTCCTACAATGAGCAGTTCTTC. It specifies CASSVAAGNSYNEQFF.

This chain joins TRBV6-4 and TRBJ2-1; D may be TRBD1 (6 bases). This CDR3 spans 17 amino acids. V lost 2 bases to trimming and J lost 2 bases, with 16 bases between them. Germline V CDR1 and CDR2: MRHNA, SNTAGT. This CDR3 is CASSDGPYRAPYNEQFF. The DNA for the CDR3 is TGTGCCAGCAGTGACGGCCCATACAGGGCCCCCTACAATGAGCAGTTCTTC.

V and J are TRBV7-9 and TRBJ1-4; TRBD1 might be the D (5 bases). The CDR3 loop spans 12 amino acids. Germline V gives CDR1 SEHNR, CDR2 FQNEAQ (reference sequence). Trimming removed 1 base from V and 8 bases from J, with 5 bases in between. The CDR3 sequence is CASSLGDEKLFF. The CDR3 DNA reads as TGTGCCAGCAGCTTAGGGGACGAAAAACTGTTTTTT. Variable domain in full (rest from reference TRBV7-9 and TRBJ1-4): DTGVSQNPRHKITKRGQNVTFRCDPISEHNRLYWYRQTLGQGPEFLTYFQNEAQLEKSRLLSDRFSAERPKGSFSTLEIQRTEQGDSAMYLCASSLGDEKLFFGSGTQLSVL.

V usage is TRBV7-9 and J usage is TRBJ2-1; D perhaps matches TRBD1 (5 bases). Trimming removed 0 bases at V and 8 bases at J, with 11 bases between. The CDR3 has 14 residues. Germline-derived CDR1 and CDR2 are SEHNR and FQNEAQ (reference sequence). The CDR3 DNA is TGTGCCAGCAGCTTAGCGCCAGGGATAGATGAGCAGTTCTTC. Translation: CASSLAPGIDEQFF.

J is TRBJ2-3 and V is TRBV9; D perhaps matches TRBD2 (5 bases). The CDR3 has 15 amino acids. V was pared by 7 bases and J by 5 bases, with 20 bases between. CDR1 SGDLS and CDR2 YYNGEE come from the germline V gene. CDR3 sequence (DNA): TGTGCCAGCTCAAAAGAGGGAATGTCGGGAGATACGCAGTATTTT. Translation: CASSKEGMSGDTQYF.

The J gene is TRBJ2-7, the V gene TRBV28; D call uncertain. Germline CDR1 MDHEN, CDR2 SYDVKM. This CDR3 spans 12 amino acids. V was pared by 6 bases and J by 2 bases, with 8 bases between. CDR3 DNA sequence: TGTGCCAGCAGGGATCCAGCCTACGAGCAGTACTTC. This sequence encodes CASRDPAYEQYF.

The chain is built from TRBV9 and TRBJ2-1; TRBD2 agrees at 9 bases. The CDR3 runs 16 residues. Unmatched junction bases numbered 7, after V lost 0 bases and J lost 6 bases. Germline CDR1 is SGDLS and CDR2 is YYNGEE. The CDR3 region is CASSVEPGLAFNEQFF. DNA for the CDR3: TGTGCCAGCAGCGTAGAGCCCGGACTAGCGTTCAATGAGCAGTTCTTC.